The 21 T cell receptor beta chains reported below all come from one sample, sequenced in a study of T cell responses to AZD1222 COVID-19 vaccine. Sequencing was performed with immunoSEQ multiplex PCR; in TCRdb, only in-frame clones are kept and a portion is missing. The data hold about 130,000 clones, with over 65% observed a single time. Material: peripheral blood, obtained on day 0 of AZD1222 vaccination. These receptors all come from an adult in good health.

The CDR3: CAISDRDRLNYGYTF. The CDR3, as DNA: TGTGCCATCAGTGATAGAGACAGGCTTAACTATGGCTACACCTTC. The V and J genes are TRBV10-3 and TRBJ1-2; perhaps TRBD1 as D (6 bases). The V end lost 3 bases, the J end lost 1 base, and 12 bases lay between the germline ends. This CDR3 is built from 15 residues. Per germline, CDR1 ENHRY and CDR2 SYGVKD.

J is TRBJ1-6 and V is TRBV2; 7 bases match TRBD1. CDR3 length: 15 residues. V lost 3 bases, J lost 6 bases, and 5 bases stayed unmatched. Germline values: CDR1 SNHLY, CDR2 FYNNEI. CDR3 in DNA: TGTGCCAGCAGTGATAGACAGGGTCGTAATTCACCCCTCCACTTT. The encoded protein is CASSDRQGRNSPLHF.

V gene TRBV3-1 (or the pseudogene TRBV3-2) combines with J gene TRBJ2-4; 7 bases align to TRBD2. Germline V gene data show CDR1 as LGHDT and CDR2 as YNNKEL (reference sequence). The V gene end was trimmed by 2 bases and the J gene end by 1 base; junction bases not matched to a gene: 2. The CDR3 has 15 amino acids. This chain's CDR3 is CASSQRGGAKNIQYF. The CDR3 DNA reads TGTGCCAGCAGCCAAAGGGGAGGGGCCAAAAACATTCAGTACTTC.

The V and J genes are TRBV28 and TRBJ2-3; 9 positions match TRBD1. J gave up 3 bases and V 7 bases, and 14 bases lay outside the gene matches. The germline gives CDR1 MDHEN, CDR2 SYDVKM. This CDR3 region has 17 residues. The CDR3 DNA is TGTGCCAGCATCCGGTCCCGGGACAGGGTGGGGACAGATACGCAGTATTTT. Amino acids: CASIRSRDRVGTDTQYF.

This chain links TRBV5-1 with TRBJ1-1; D gene ambiguous. Trimming left V 3 bases short and J 5 bases short, with 17 bases between. The CDR3 covers 15 residues. Per the germline V gene, CDR1 is SGHRS and CDR2 is YFSETQ. The CDR3 coding sequence is TGCGCCAGCAGCTCGCCTTCTGCAGTAGGTACTGAAGCTTTCTTT. Translated: CASSSPSAVGTEAFF.

J is TRBJ2-7 and V is TRBV25-1, with D maybe TRBD1 (5 bases). CDR1 MGHDK and CDR2 SYGVNS come from the germline V gene. The CDR3 is 14 residues long. Deletions cut 2 bases from V and 6 bases from J, with 14 bases between. The CDR3 sequence: CASSEMTVPGEQYF. The CDR3 bases are TGTGCCAGCAGTGAAATGACAGTGCCAGGCGAGCAGTACTTC.

The V gene is TRBV7-2, the J gene TRBJ1-5; no firm D call. The V gene lost 1 base and the J gene lost 5 bases, with 6 bases spanning the gap. The germline CDR1 and CDR2 sequences are SGHTA and FQGNSA. The CDR3 spans 13 residues. In DNA form, the CDR3 reads TGTGCCAGCAGCTTAGAACGGGATCAGCCCCAGCATTTT. This translates into CASSLERDQPQHF.

The V and J genes are TRBV2 and TRBJ2-1; D ambiguous. The V end was cut by 6 bases, the J end by 4 bases, with 10 bases between. The length of the CDR3 is 13 residues. CDR1 SNHLY and CDR2 FYNNEI come from the germline V gene. In DNA form, the CDR3 reads TGTGCCAGCAGCCCAGACGTGTACAATGAGCAGTTCTTC. Translation gives CASSPDVYNEQFF.

The rearrangement links TRBV9 to TRBJ1-3; D gene ambiguous. V dropped 3 bases and J dropped 9 bases, with 16 bases sitting between them. Germline V gives CDR1 SGDLS, CDR2 YYNGEE. The CDR3 covers 14 residues. CDR3 DNA sequence: TGTGCCAGCAGCGACCGGACGGATAGGACCACCATATATTTT. It codes for CASSDRTDRTTIYF.

This chain uses TRBV29-1 with TRBJ1-4; a possible D gene is TRBD1 (6 bases). The CDR3 has 14 amino acids. Germline lookup yields CDR1 SQVTM and CDR2 ANQGSEA. Between the trimmed V and J ends, which lost 2 bases and 8 bases, there was a span of 15 bases. This CDR3 is CSVERVGAGEKLFF. DNA for the CDR3: TGCAGCGTTGAAAGGGTGGGGGCAGGGGAAAAACTGTTTTTT.

The chain employs TRBV3-1 (or the pseudogene TRBV3-2) and TRBJ1-5; D gene unclear. The germline V and J ends were trimmed by 3 bases and 0 bases, with 9 bases remaining between them. The CDR3 contains 15 residues. Germline V gene sequence: CDR1 LGHDT, CDR2 YNNKEL (reference sequence). CDR3 nucleotide sequence: TGTGCCAGCAGCCAGTCAGTTAATAGCAATCAGCCCCAGCATTTT. This sequence encodes CASSQSVNSNQPQHF.

The gene calls are TRBV5-6 and TRBJ2-7; the match to TRBD1 covers 10 bases. CDR1 is SGHDT and CDR2 is YYEEEE in the germline V gene. J was trimmed by 6 bases and V by 2 bases; bases with no gene match: 11. The CDR3 has 16 residues. As DNA, the CDR3 is TGTGCCAGCAGCTTTATGTCCGGGACAGGGGTAGGCGAGCAGTACTTC. Translated: CASSFMSGTGVGEQYF. Combining the CDR3 with reference TRBV5-6 and TRBJ2-7 gives the whole variable domain DAGVTQSPTHLIKTRGQQVTLRCSPKSGHDTVSWYQQALGQGPQFIFQYYEEEERQRGNFPDRFSGHQFPNYSSELNVNALLLGDSALYLCASSFMSGTGVGEQYFGPGTRLTVT.

The J gene is TRBJ2-7, the V gene TRBV6-6, with D possibly TRBD1 on 6 matching bases. This CDR3 spans 12 amino acids. The germline V gene encodes CDR1 MNHNY and CDR2 SVGAGI (reference sequence). V gave up 2 bases and J gave up 7 bases, with 9 bases separating them. CDR3 DNA: TGTGCCAGCAGTTACACCCAGGGGGAGCAGTACTTC. It specifies CASSYTQGEQYF.

The chain combines TRBV11-2 with TRBJ2-1; 7 nucleotides agree with TRBD1. The CDR3 is made up of 15 amino acids. The V gene end was trimmed by 4 bases and the J gene end by 3 bases; junction bases not matched to a gene: 6. Germline CDR1 is SGHAT and CDR2 is FQNNGV. CDR3 coding DNA: TGTGCCAGCAGCTCGAACAGGGGTAACTACAATGAGCAGTTCTTC. Its protein product is CASSSNRGNYNEQFF.

The gene calls are TRBV6-5 and TRBJ2-7; no clear D. Trimming took off 7 bases at V and 2 bases at J, with 9 bases between the two ends. The CDR3 is made up of 12 amino acids. Germline values: CDR1 MNHEY, CDR2 SVGAGI. CDR3 bases: TGTGCCAGCAAGGCCCAGACCTACGAGCAGTACTTC. Encoded protein: CASKAQTYEQYF.

The chain carries TRBV9 and TRBJ2-1; D is possibly TRBD1 or TRBD2 (6 bases each). The CDR3 extends over 16 amino acids. With 0 bases removed from V and 5 bases from J, the gap between germline ends came to 15 bases. CDR1 SGDLS and CDR2 YYNGEE come from the germline V gene. CDR3 in DNA: TGTGCCAGCAGCGTAGATCCGAGGGGGGCCAACAATGAGCAGTTCTTC. This translates into CASSVDPRGANNEQFF.

V usage is TRBV5-4 and J usage is TRBJ1-1; TRBD1 might be the D (5 bases). This CDR3 is built from 16 residues. The V gene's germline CDR1 is SGHNT and CDR2 YYREEE (reference sequence). V dropped 0 bases and J dropped 7 bases, with 19 bases sitting between them. CDR3 coding DNA: TGTGCCAGCAGCTTGGGGGGGGGAGGTGTCTTCGATGAAGCTTTCTTT. It codes for CASSLGGGGVFDEAFF.

The V gene is TRBV7-2, the J gene TRBJ2-7; TRBD2 is a possible D gene (5 bases). V shed 0 bases and J shed 2 bases, with 11 bases lying between them. This CDR3 has 15 residues. Germline assignment: CDR1 SGHTA and CDR2 FQGNSA. CDR3 in amino acids: CASSLAGRTPYEQYF. The CDR3 DNA reads as TGTGCCAGCAGCTTAGCCGGGCGGACTCCCTACGAGCAGTACTTC.

CDR3 sequence reads: CASSPEQGRWTGELFF. DNA for the CDR3: TGCGCCAGCAGCCCCGAACAGGGACGATGGACCGGGGAGCTGTTTTTT. The gene calls are TRBV5-1 and TRBJ2-2, with D maybe TRBD1 (6 bases). V lost 4 bases to trimming and J lost 5 bases, with 18 bases between them. Germline V gene lookup returns CDR1 SGHRS and CDR2 YFSETQ. CDR3 length: 16 residues.

The V and J genes are TRBV3-1 (or the pseudogene TRBV3-2) and TRBJ2-3, with D possibly matching TRBD2 (6 bases). Trimming left V 4 bases short and J 3 bases short, with 14 bases between. This CDR3 has 15 residues. Germline CDR1 is LGHDT and CDR2 is YNNKEL (reference sequence). In nucleotides, the CDR3 is TGTGCCAGCAGCCTCGGACTACACCAGACAGATACGCAGTATTTT. Its protein product is CASSLGLHQTDTQYF.

This chain joins TRBV6-4 and TRBJ1-1, with 7 positions matching TRBD1. The CDR3 extends over 16 amino acids. V shed 4 bases, J shed 7 bases, and the junction held 15 bases outside the gene matches. Germline assignment: CDR1 MRHNA and CDR2 SNTAGT. The CDR3 DNA follows: TGTGCCAGCAGTGGCGGCCCGCCAGGGGGGGGATATGAAGCTTTCTTT. It yields the protein CASSGGPPGGGYEAFF.